This T cell receptor (beta chain) is drawn from a study of naive CD8 T cells in extremely preterm neonates. General study results and limits: Compared with older groups, preterm CDR3s were shorter, with fewer N additions and less trimming. Shared CDR3 nucleotide sequences: preterm around 2.6%, term approximately 0.4%, children 0.03% to 0.035%, adults roughly 0.01%.

This clone came up once. What it recognizes is unknown. Peripheral blood came from healthy roughly 16-56 month-old surgical children and healthy nonsmoking adults. Live Annexin V-negative naive CD3+CD8+CD45RA+CCR7+ T cells were sorted. Germline V gene lookup returns CDR1 SGHVS and CDR2 FQNEAQ. The V and J ends lost 1 base and 4 bases, in that order; junction bases with no gene match: 3. This CDR3 contains 16 residues. The data were produced by immunoSEQ multiplex PCR, yet TCRdb's version contains in-frame clones alone and is incomplete. This sample has about 7,900 clones, with 95% to 98% found just once.

This clonotype originated in a human donor in good health. This chain connects TRBV7-8 to TRBJ2-1; 11 bases are shared with TRBD2. The sample consisted of naive CD8+ T cells from blood. CDR3 DNA sequence: TGTGCCAGCAGCTTAGTCCGACTAGCGGGGTACAATGAGCAGTTCTTC. It translates to CASSLVRLAGYNEQFF.